Presented here are 2 T cell receptor beta chains from one specimen sequenced in a study of long-term antiretroviral therapy in people with HIV. Version v3.0 of the immunoSEQ assay ran at survey level. Repertoires were generated with immunoSEQ multiplex PCR, while TCRdb's copy carries only in-frame clones and drops some. In the table there are approximately 30,000 clones, 65% to 85% of which are singletons. Source: unsorted PBMCs, taken approximately 2.9 years after starting antiretroviral therapy. The source is a young man with HIV.

V is TRBV7-2 and J is TRBJ2-2; 10 bases line up with TRBD2. CDR1 is SGHTA, CDR2 FQGNSA, per germline. The V and J ends lost 5 bases and 1 base, in that order; junction bases with no gene match: 7. The CDR3 extends over 17 amino acids. The CDR3 here is CASSKYSSGGNTGELFF. In nucleotides, the CDR3 is TGTGCCAGCAGCAAATACTCTAGCGGGGGGAACACCGGGGAGCTGTTTTTT.

J is TRBJ2-5 and V is TRBV4-2; TRBD2 is a possible D gene (7 bases). The CDR3 loop spans 18 amino acids. The V and J ends lost 0 bases and 4 bases respectively, with 21 bases between them. Per the germline V gene, CDR1 is LGHNA and CDR2 is YNFKEQ. The CDR3 nucleotides are TGTGCCAGCAGCCAAGAAGGGAACGTTGCGGGGGCCAGAGAGACCCAGTACTTC. Translating gives CASSQEGNVAGARETQYF.